This TCR beta chain comes out of a study of shared clonotypes between healthy human individuals (dated by TCRdb to the early 2020s). Background for the entire study: The cohort included three men and a couple of women between 18 and 49 years of age. Per donor, three plates each were used for CD4 naive and CD4 memory, two for CD8 naive, and one for CD8 memory. Blood TCR repertoires of about 5 healthy adults were deeply sequenced to estimate repertoire size and the extent of clonotype sharing between individuals. Libraries were prepared and TCR repertoires were sequenced by different laboratories using diverse techniques, in order to increase sequencing depth and limit assay-specific biases. Per donor, leukapheresis produced somewhere between about 0.8 and 9 billion PBMCs. General conclusions and limits of the study: Sharing across a few donors was observed for approximately 5% of naive CD4, over 3% of naive CD8, 2.3% of memory CD4, and less than 0.45% of memory CD8 clonotypes. Naive subsets generally had larger estimated clonotype richness than memory subsets did. Sampling was restricted to blood, and TCR repertoires in tissues likely differ from the TCR repertoires found in blood. The genetic and exposure-history diversity represented was limited by the small number of donors. Pairwise subsampling indicated that sequencing depth was expected to affect the degree of clonotype sharing among donors. Incomplete sequencing was indicated by rarefaction of sorted-subset datasets, despite the large sequencing depth. Clonotypes shared by all four sorted-subset donors showed higher generation probabilities than non-shared clonotypes.

A note on this clone: The antigen it binds to is not known. The germline gene is not matched at one end of the junction; a read error may be the cause.

CD8 naive samples were obtained by positive selection for CCR7 among CD45RO-negative cells, yielding a CD45RA+CCR7+ population from which TemRA cells were excluded. Healthy HIV-negative adults with no recently reported acute infections or vaccinations were included as donors. Only Caucasian adults living in Nashville, Tennessee, USA were represented among the donors. Blood was collected by leukapheresis, and PBMCs were isolated by Ficoll-Histopaque density gradient centrifugation and then cryopreserved in liquid nitrogen vapor phase. Purity and quantity of every magnetically sorted T cell population were checked by analytical flow cytometry. Each sorted fraction had its genomic DNA isolated and then quantified by UV absorbance on a Nanodrop 2000c. TCR CDR3 regions were amplified from genomic DNA by multiplex PCR using the deep immunoSEQ assay. For each cell subset, the extracted genomic DNA was distributed evenly across all wells of several immunoSEQ 96-well plates, and each plate served as one replicate. For sorted subsets, each replicate PCR was loaded with about 0.2 ug genomic DNA, equivalent to 25,000 to 35,000 T cell genomes. Purified libraries were measured with a Qubit 3.0 fluorometer, size-checked on a Bioanalyzer 2100, and measured again with the KAPA Library Quantification kit. Every immunoSEQ 96-well plate was sequenced on a separate single-read 150-cycle Illumina NextSeq 550 flow cell. The paper's data handling went like this. The immunoSEQ output contained only junctional sequences without quality scores, so filtering could not match that applied to full-length reads. Sequences were annotated with PyIR, a Python wrapper for IgBLAST v1.9, and V/J genes and CDR3 were assigned using IMGT germline references. Reads were removed for weak V/J assignments (E-value above 1e-6), missing CDR3, stop codons, out-of-frame junctions, or ambiguous translated residues. V3J clonotypes were defined as sequences sharing the same inferred V gene, J gene, and CDR3 amino acid sequence. The percentage overlap between two repertoires was calculated by dividing the number of shared unique clonotypes by the size of the smaller repertoire. Richness of each repertoire was evaluated using RTK rarefaction, the Chao1 estimator, and Recon v2.1 estimates of unobserved clonotypes. Generation probabilities were computed with OLGA for all TCRbeta clonotypes obtained by the gDNA method from a few donors. Entries here come from immuneACCESS through TCRdb and include only in-frame sequences with V and J called. Some clones fail to appear in such tables; in the studies checked, an unresolved V gene covers under half of the shortfall, and the cause of the remainder is unknown. V, J and clone size reflect that table, while D and trimming were determined from the DNA. The sample table holds around 2.1 million clones, of which more than 85% were seen once. Of the sample, about 1.5% is held by the ten largest clones.

The CDR3 goes from the cysteine to the phenylalanine over 15 residues. The only DNA kept is the CDR3, 45 bases in frame from the first base. According to the germline V gene, CDR1 reads SQVTM and CDR2 reads ANQGSEA. The V and J segments used are TRBV29-1 and TRBJ2-3, and 7 junctional nucleotides match TRBD2. Sequencing used naive CD8+ T cells from PBMCs. The sample's cell subset or site label, decoded: CD45RA+CCR7+. The clonotype was recovered from a man aged 18 to 29 in good health. Some clones in this sample may be carry-over from other donors' samples. CDR3 region: CSAESFTSETDTQYF. At the DNA level, the sequence is TGCAGCGCTGAAAGCTTTACTAGCGAAACAGATACGCAGTATTTT.